The 28 T cell receptor beta chains in this list originate from one sample, sequenced in a study of identical twins. MiXCR, applied by TCRdb to the 5' RACE reads, yields one record per CDR3 protein. The profile covers roughly 720,000 distinct CDR3 sequences, with around a sixth appearing a single time and roughly 14% taken by the ten largest. The sample also formed part of further work on T cells expressing NK-cell markers.

Sequenced input: PBMCs. The receptors were sampled from a woman aged 18 to 35 in good health.

The CDR3 DNA reads TGCAGTGCTAGAGGACTGGTTTTGGAGGCCGAGCAGTACTTC. Translation: CSARGLVLEAEQYF. The chain combines TRBV20-1 with TRBJ2-7, with D possibly TRBD2 on 5 matching bases. Germline CDR1 and CDR2: DFQATT and SNEGSKA (reference sequence). CDR3 length: 14 residues. Trimming pared 1 base from V and 6 bases from J, leaving 16 bases between.

This chain joins TRBV28 and TRBJ2-7, with D perhaps matching TRBD1 or TRBD2 (5 bases each). The ends were cut back, 5 bases at V and 4 bases at J, with 21 bases in the middle. This CDR3 has 16 amino acids. In germline, CDR1 is MDHEN, CDR2 SYDVKM. CDR3 sequence (DNA): TGTGCCAGCAGTATAGCAGTCGGGACCGGGAAGTACGAGCAGTACTTC. Translating it yields CASSIAVGTGKYEQYF.

V and J are TRBV6-5 and TRBJ2-7, with TRBD1 as a possible D gene (6 bases). The CDR3 runs to 12 residues. V was shortened by 7 bases and J by 3 bases, with 10 bases between the two germline ends. Germline CDR1 is MNHEY and CDR2 is SVGAGI. DNA of the CDR3: TGTGCCAGCATTGACAGGTTCTACGAGCAGTACTTC. Amino acids: CASIDRFYEQYF.

This clonotype was seen more than once but under ten times. This chain connects TRBV12-3 or TRBV12-4 to TRBJ1-2; D may be TRBD1 (6 bases). Trimming removed 5 bases at V and 6 bases at J, with 19 bases between. CDR3 length: 15 amino acids. The CDR3 DNA reads TGTGCCAGCAGTCCGTCCGACAGGACAGAGAATGGCTACACCTTC. Its translation: CASSPSDRTENGYTF.

This clonotype was detected only a few times. V gene TRBV15 combines with J gene TRBJ2-7; 7 bases are shared with TRBD2. J gave up 3 bases and V 1 base, and 3 bases lay outside the gene matches. The CDR3 runs 14 residues. Germline V gene lookup returns CDR1 LNHNV and CDR2 YYDKDF (reference sequence). The CDR3 nucleotides read TGTGCCACCAGCAGAGCCGGGACTATCTACGAGCAGTACTTC. Translated, it gives CATSRAGTIYEQYF.

This clonotype was picked up a small number of times. This CDR3 reads CASSLGLAGSLSYEQYF. The CDR3 bases are TGTGCCAGCAGCTTGGGACTAGCGGGATCCCTCTCCTACGAGCAGTACTTC. The genes are TRBV6-1 and TRBJ2-7, with TRBD2 matching over 13 bases. There are 17 residues in the CDR3. Germline V gives CDR1 MNHNS, CDR2 SASEGT. Trimming removed 6 bases from V and 0 bases from J; junction bases left unmatched: 8.

The V and J genes are TRBV6-1 and TRBJ2-7; 7 bases map to TRBD2. The CDR3 is 15 residues long. Germline CDR1 is MNHNS and CDR2 is SASEGT. J was trimmed by 2 bases and V by 5 bases; bases with no gene match: 9. CDR3 region: CASSPESGTAYEQYF. For the CDR3, the DNA is TGTGCCAGCAGTCCGGAAAGCGGGACCGCCTACGAGCAGTACTTC.

This clonotype was observed a few times. The genes are TRBV10-3 and TRBJ1-4, with D tentatively TRBD1 (5 bases). Trimming took off 4 bases at V and 6 bases at J, with 9 bases between the two ends. Germline V lookup: CDR1 ENHRY, CDR2 SYGVKD. The CDR3 has 13 amino acids. In DNA form, the CDR3 reads TGTGCCATCAGTGGCAGGGTGGATGAAAAACTGTTTTTT. Its protein product is CAISGRVDEKLFF.

This clonotype was observed a handful of times. The chain carries TRBV30 and TRBJ1-1; D is uncertain. The CDR3 has 13 residues. Trimming left V 2 bases short and J 3 bases short, with 10 bases between. The germline V gene has CDR1 GTSNPN and CDR2 SVGIG (reference sequence). In DNA, the CDR3 is TGTGCCTGGAGTTCCGGGTCTGACACTGAAGCTTTCTTT. This gives the protein CAWSSGSDTEAFF.

J is TRBJ2-3 and V is TRBV12-3 or TRBV12-4, with 8 bases lining up with TRBD1. This CDR3 contains 12 residues. The V segment lost 5 bases and the J segment 14 bases; nucleotides outside the gene matches: 9. In DNA form, the CDR3 reads TGTGCCAGCAGTCTAAGGACAGGGATCCGGTATTTT. It is translated as CASSLRTGIRYF.

This clonotype was seen a few times. The chain is built from TRBV4-3 and TRBJ1-2; no reliable D call. The germline V gene encodes CDR1 LGHNA and CDR2 YSLEER. V gave up 2 bases and J gave up 3 bases, with 10 bases separating them. The length of the CDR3 is 14 residues. In DNA, the CDR3 is TGCGCCAGCAGCCAATATGGGCGGTACTATGGCTACACCTTC. It yields the protein CASSQYGRYYGYTF.

The table lists this clonotype with a few counts. The chain joins TRBV20-1 to TRBJ2-3; 7 bases align to TRBD2. CDR1 DFQATT and CDR2 SNEGSKA come from the germline V gene (reference sequence). There are 14 residues in the CDR3. V was clipped by 4 bases and J by 0 bases; unmatched bases: 4. CDR3 nucleotide sequence: TGCAGTGCTATGGGGGGACTAAGCACAGATACGCAGTATTTT. The encoded protein is CSAMGGLSTDTQYF.

This clonotype has just a few counts. The J gene is TRBJ1-1, the V gene TRBV6-1, with D uncertain. Germline loops: CDR1 MNHNS, CDR2 SASEGT. CDR3 length equals 13 residues. The V end was cut by 1 base, the J end by 8 bases, with 11 bases between. CDR3 residues: CASSEEAEGEAFF. The CDR3 DNA is TGTGCCAGCAGTGAAGAGGCAGAAGGAGAAGCTTTCTTT.

A few counts support this clonotype. The genes are TRBV29-1 and TRBJ2-1; D is uncertain. Trimming shortened V by 8 bases and J by 3 bases, and 11 bases separated the two germline ends. Germline-derived CDR1 and CDR2 are SQVTM and ANQGSEA. The CDR3 consists of 12 residues. This CDR3 is CSSTPSYNEQFF. CDR3 bases: TGCAGCTCGACCCCTAGCTACAATGAGCAGTTCTTC.

This sequence joins TRBV20-1 and TRBJ2-1; D is unresolved. This CDR3 comprises 14 residues. Germline CDR1 and CDR2: DFQATT and SNEGSKA (reference sequence). V shed 3 bases and J shed 0 bases, with 9 bases lying between them. The CDR3 DNA follows: TGCAGTGCTAGTCTTCGCGCCTCCTACAATGAGCAGTTCTTC. As protein: CSASLRASYNEQFF.

The rearrangement links TRBV20-1 to TRBJ1-1, with D tentatively TRBD1 (6 bases). V shed 0 bases and J shed 5 bases, with 13 bases lying between them. CDR3 length: 14 residues. Germline V lookup: CDR1 DFQATT, CDR2 SNEGSKA (reference sequence). CDR3 region: CSARDRGAGTEAFF. In nucleotides, the CDR3 is TGCAGTGCTAGAGATCGGGGGGCAGGGACTGAAGCTTTCTTT.

This clonotype was seen only a few times. The chain couples TRBV10-3 to TRBJ2-1, with D maybe TRBD1 (6 bases). V was shortened by 8 bases and J by 9 bases, with 23 bases between the two germline ends. Germline assignment: CDR1 ENHRY and CDR2 SYGVKD. The CDR3 extends over 15 amino acids. The CDR3 loop is CAIGGRVTVAGEQFF. CDR3 DNA sequence: TGTGCCATCGGGGGCCGGGTGACGGTGGCTGGTGAGCAGTTCTTC.

V and J are TRBV5-6 and TRBJ2-1; D is undetermined. Germline V CDR1 and CDR2: SGHDT, YYEEEE. The CDR3 runs to 13 residues. V was trimmed by 0 bases and J by 9 bases, leaving 10 bases between them. The CDR3 loop is CASSLADWVEQFF. The CDR3 nucleotides read TGTGCCAGCAGCTTGGCCGACTGGGTTGAGCAGTTCTTC.

This clonotype was detected a few times. The chain uses TRBV4-1 and TRBJ2-7; 9 bases are a match to TRBD1. After removal of 4 bases from V and 0 bases from J, the junction contained 16 bases not matched to a gene. CDR3 size: 19 residues. Looked up from germline, CDR1 is MGHRA and CDR2 is YSYEKL. The CDR3 sequence: CASSPAGQGKGGFSYEQYF. The CDR3 DNA reads TGCGCCAGCAGCCCAGCCGGACAGGGGAAGGGCGGGTTCTCCTACGAGCAGTACTTC.

A few counts support this clonotype. The chain uses TRBV10-2 and TRBJ2-7; D gene ambiguous. Trimming shortened V by 8 bases and J by 2 bases, and 10 bases separated the two germline ends. The CDR3 spans 12 residues. Germline V CDR1 and CDR2: WSHSY, SAAADI. CDR3 sequence reads: CASLQNTYEQYF. In nucleotides, the CDR3 is TGCGCCAGCCTCCAAAATACCTACGAGCAGTACTTC.

The rearrangement joins TRBV5-5 to TRBJ1-2; D is unclear. The CDR3 is 15 residues long. The V gene lost 2 bases and the J gene lost 7 bases, with 18 bases spanning the gap. Germline lookup yields CDR1 SGHKS and CDR2 YYEKEE (reference sequence). DNA for the CDR3: TGTGCCAGCAGCTTCTCCGAGGCGGGCTATCGTGGCTACACCTTC. It codes for CASSFSEAGYRGYTF.

The rearrangement uses TRBV10-2 and TRBJ2-1; D is ambiguous. Germline V gives CDR1 WSHSY, CDR2 SAAADI. The CDR3 sequence is 14 residues long. V gave up 5 bases and J gave up 2 bases, with 10 bases separating them. The CDR3 is CASSKTVAYNEQFF. In DNA, the CDR3 is TGCGCCAGCAGTAAGACTGTAGCCTACAATGAGCAGTTCTTC.

This sequence joins TRBV19 and TRBJ2-5, with D possibly TRBD2 on 6 matching bases. CDR3 length: 17 residues. Germline CDR1 is LNHDA and CDR2 is SQIVND (reference sequence). The V end was cut by 3 bases, the J end by 4 bases, with 21 bases between. The CDR3 sequence is CASSIGSGSGVGETQYF. CDR3 bases: TGTGCCAGTAGTATCGGATCGGGGTCGGGGGTTGGAGAGACCCAGTACTTC. Combining the CDR3 with reference TRBV19 and TRBJ2-5 gives the whole variable domain DGGITQSPKYLFRKEGQNVTLSCEQNLNHDAMYWYRQDPGQGLRLIYYSQIVNDFQKGDIAEGYSVSREKKESFPLTVTSAQKNPTAFYLCASSIGSGSGVGETQYFGPGTRLLVL.

The gene calls are TRBV6-1 and TRBJ2-2; 9 bases match TRBD2. Germline V gives CDR1 MNHNS, CDR2 SASEGT. V lost 7 bases, J lost 4 bases, and 10 bases stayed unmatched. This CDR3 comprises 16 residues. As DNA, the CDR3 is TGTGCCAGCACCCCCCTGGCGGGGGGGCGCACCGGGGAGCTGTTTTTT. Its translation: CASTPLAGGRTGELFF.

The V call is TRBV20-1, the J call TRBJ1-6; D is perhaps TRBD1 (5 bases). The CDR3 runs 14 residues. Germline CDR1 DFQATT, CDR2 SNEGSKA (reference sequence). The V gene lost 4 bases and the J gene lost 6 bases, with 13 bases spanning the gap. CDR3 nucleotides: TGCAGTGCTATTGACAGACGTGGTAATTCACCCCTCCACTTT. This encodes CSAIDRRGNSPLHF.

A few counts support this clonotype. This chain joins TRBV11-2 and TRBJ1-3; no clear D. Germline V gives CDR1 SGHAT, CDR2 FQNNGV. Trimming stripped 5 bases from V and 6 bases from J, with 8 bases between. The CDR3 runs to 12 residues. The CDR3 DNA is TGTGCCAGCAGCGGAGCCAAAAACACCATATATTTT. Its translation: CASSGAKNTIYF.

The chain couples TRBV5-5 to TRBJ2-1, with D tentatively TRBD2 (5 bases). V lost 0 bases and J lost 6, with 13 bases in between. This CDR3 has 15 amino acids. The germline V gene encodes CDR1 SGHKS and CDR2 YYEKEE (reference sequence). The CDR3 bases are TGTGCCAGCAGCTTGGCCCCGCTAGCTGTCAATGAGCAGTTCTTC. Translated: CASSLAPLAVNEQFF. Supplemented by reference TRBV5-5 and TRBJ2-1, the full variable domain reads DAGVTQSPTHLIKTRGQQVTLRCSPISGHKSVSWYQQVLGQGPQFIFQYYEKEERGRGNFPDRFSARQFPNYSSELNVNALLLGDSALYLCASSLAPLAVNEQFFGPGTRLTVL.

This chain uses TRBV15 with TRBJ2-5; TRBD1 might be the D (6 bases). The CDR3 sequence is 16 residues long. V lost 0 bases and J 5 bases, leaving 16 bases between the germline ends. Germline V gives CDR1 LNHNV, CDR2 YYDKDF (reference sequence). DNA of the CDR3: TGTGCCACCAGCAGAGATCATGCAGGGGCAGTGGAGACCCAGTACTTC. Translating gives CATSRDHAGAVETQYF.